This T cell receptor (beta chain) originates from a study of T cells in Graves' hyperthyroidism and ophthalmopathy. Germline CDR1 SGHVS, CDR2 FQNEAQ. V gave up 5 bases and J gave up 4 bases; unmatched junction bases: 10. The CDR3 covers 15 residues. Overall study results and limits: Through a model of 13 V-J features, ophthalmopathy was separated from stable hyperthyroidism.

RNA transcripts provided the source from which TCR beta CDR3 regions were amplified. An initial round of RT-PCR targeting the TCR CDR3 relied on the HTBI primer set. TCRdb processed the multiplex PCR reads anew with MiXCR; each CDR3 protein has one entry. The sample carries some 500,000 distinct CDR3 sequences, 13% to 15% recorded once. Exclusion of a patient resulted from uncontrolled infection, other autoimmune disease, pregnancy or lactation. Concerning this clonotype: Antigen specificity is unknown.

Sequencing input: blood. The rearrangement joins TRBV7-8 to TRBJ2-7, with 8 bases identical to TRBD1. The source is a woman under 30 with Graves' hyperthyroidism. This CDR3 reads CASSLIDRGGYEQYV. Written as DNA, the CDR3 is TGTGCCAGCAGCCTGATCGACAGGGGAGGATACGAGCAGTACGTC.